This T cell receptor beta chain was sequenced for a study of regulatory T cells in long-lasting Graves disease. Study-level information: To qualify as persistent, Graves' disease required over 5 years of antithyroid drugs with positive TSH receptor antibodies. Broader study findings: TCR diversity in persistent Graves' patients was below that of newly diagnosed ones. Shared public clonotypes totalled fewer than 3,000 in persistent patients, compared with 966 in new patients.

Trimming cost V 0 bases and J 1 base, with 8 bases left between them. The V gene's germline CDR1 is SGDLS and CDR2 YYNGEE. The CDR3 totals 15 residues. In its sample, this clonotype was seen a few times. Its antigen is undetermined. Time point denoted: persistent/refractory GD, antithyroid drugs over 5 years with positive TRAb. Following extraction of RNA from PBMCs, that RNA was used to make the TCR library. Criteria from the American Thyroid Association guidelines were applied to diagnose Graves' disease. CDR3 regions were amplified by Arm-PCR using iRepertoire HTBI primers to build TCR beta libraries. TCRdb processed the multiplex PCR reads anew with MiXCR; each CDR3 protein has one entry. The repertoire consists of roughly 490,000 distinct CDR3 sequences, with 20% to 25% occurring once and the leading ten covering about an eighth.

This chain joins TRBV9 and TRBJ1-5; a weak D match, TRBD1 (6 bases). The sequencing here drew on peripheral blood mononuclear cells (PBMCs), taken when the disease was refractory, from a patient treated with antithyroid drugs. The TCR was taken from a female donor with Graves disease. The CDR3 sequence is CASSVDDRSNQPQHF. The CDR3 region has the DNA TGTGCCAGCAGCGTAGATGACAGGAGCAATCAGCCCCAGCATTTT.